This TCR beta chain was found in a study of T cells and Merkel cell carcinoma outcomes. Whole-study findings and limits: Merkel cell carcinoma outcomes were reportedly predicted by repertoire and T-cell density.

V shed 4 bases, J shed 0 bases, and the junction held 3 bases outside the gene matches. CDR1 and CDR2 from the germline V gene are MDHEN and SYDVKM. This CDR3 contains 14 residues. Profiled with immunoSEQ multiplex PCR; TCRdb holds only in-frame clones, not every one. The data show roughly 4,800 clones, with approximately 84% seen just once and about 5.6% held by the top ten. A note on this clone: Its target is unknown.

This clonotype was sampled from a human donor with Merkel cell carcinoma. Material: tumor tissue from Merkel cell carcinoma. The chain combines TRBV28 with TRBJ2-7; TRBD2 matches at 7 bases. The CDR3 DNA sequence: TGTGCCAGCAGTTCCTGGACTAGCTCCTACGAGCAGTACTTC. This sequence encodes CASSSWTSSYEQYF.